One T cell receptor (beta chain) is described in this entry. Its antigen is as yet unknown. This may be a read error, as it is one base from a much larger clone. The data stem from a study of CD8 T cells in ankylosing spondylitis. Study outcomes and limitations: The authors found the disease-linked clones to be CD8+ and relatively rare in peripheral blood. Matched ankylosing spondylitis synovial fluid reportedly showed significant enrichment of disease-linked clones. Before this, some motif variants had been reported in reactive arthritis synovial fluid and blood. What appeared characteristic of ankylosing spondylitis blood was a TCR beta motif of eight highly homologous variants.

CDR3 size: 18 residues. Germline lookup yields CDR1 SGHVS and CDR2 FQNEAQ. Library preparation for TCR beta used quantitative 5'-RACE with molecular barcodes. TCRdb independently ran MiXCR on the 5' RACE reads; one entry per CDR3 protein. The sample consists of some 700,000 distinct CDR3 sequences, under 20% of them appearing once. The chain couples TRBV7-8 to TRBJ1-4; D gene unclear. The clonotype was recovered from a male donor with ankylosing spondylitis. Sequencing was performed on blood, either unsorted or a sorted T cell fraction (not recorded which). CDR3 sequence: CASSLRAAQSSTNGKLFF. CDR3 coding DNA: TGTGCCAGCAGCTTAAGGGCAGCTCAGTCTTCAACTAATGGAAAACTGTTTTTT.